This TCR beta chain was sequenced for a study of CD8 T cells in Susac syndrome. Germline V lookup: CDR1 SEHNR, CDR2 FQNEAQ (reference sequence). Trimming removed 6 bases from V and 8 bases from J, with 10 bases in between. The CDR3 is made up of 11 amino acids. After extraction with the RNeasy kit, roughly 0.5 to 1 ug of the RNA was reverse transcribed using random hexamers. Amplification of the TCR beta CDR3 was carried out by immunoSEQ multiplex PCR, which spanned a total of 54 Vbeta and 13 Jbeta segments. Via MiXCR, TCRdb re-called the immunoSEQ multiplex PCR reads, giving one row per CDR3 protein. The sample lists over 80,000 distinct CDR3 sequences, 90% to 95% occurring once. Sequencing of TCR beta was undertaken in CD8+ and CD4+ T cells derived from blood. Both CD4+ and CD8+ T cells were negatively isolated, and TEMRA cells underwent FACS enrichment.

The V call is TRBV7-9, the J call TRBJ1-2; D gene ambiguous. The receptor's source is a human donor in good health. The sample was CD8+ T cells from PBMCs. The CDR3 loop is CASSYHEGYTF. CDR3 DNA sequence: TGTGCCAGCAGTTACCATGAGGGCTACACCTTC. The variable domain in full, with the rest retrieved from reference TRBV7-9 and TRBJ1-2, is DTGVSQNPRHKITKRGQNVTFRCDPISEHNRLYWYRQTLGQGPEFLTYFQNEAQLEKSRLLSDRFSAERPKGSFSTLEIQRTEQGDSAMYLCASSYHEGYTFGSGTRLTVV.